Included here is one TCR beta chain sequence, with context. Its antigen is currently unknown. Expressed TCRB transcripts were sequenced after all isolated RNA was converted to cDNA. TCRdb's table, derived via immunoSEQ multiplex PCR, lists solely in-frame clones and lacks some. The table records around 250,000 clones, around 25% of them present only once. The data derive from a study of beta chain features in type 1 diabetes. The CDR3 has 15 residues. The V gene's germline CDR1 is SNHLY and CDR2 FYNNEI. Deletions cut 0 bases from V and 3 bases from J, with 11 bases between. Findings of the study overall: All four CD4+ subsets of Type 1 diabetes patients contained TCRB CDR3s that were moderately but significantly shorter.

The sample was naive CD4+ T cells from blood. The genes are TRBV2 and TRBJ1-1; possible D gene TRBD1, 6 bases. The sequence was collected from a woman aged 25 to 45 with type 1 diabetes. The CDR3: CASSEAQGTYTEAFF. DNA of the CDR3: TGTGCCAGCAGTGAAGCGCAGGGGACGTACACTGAAGCTTTCTTT.